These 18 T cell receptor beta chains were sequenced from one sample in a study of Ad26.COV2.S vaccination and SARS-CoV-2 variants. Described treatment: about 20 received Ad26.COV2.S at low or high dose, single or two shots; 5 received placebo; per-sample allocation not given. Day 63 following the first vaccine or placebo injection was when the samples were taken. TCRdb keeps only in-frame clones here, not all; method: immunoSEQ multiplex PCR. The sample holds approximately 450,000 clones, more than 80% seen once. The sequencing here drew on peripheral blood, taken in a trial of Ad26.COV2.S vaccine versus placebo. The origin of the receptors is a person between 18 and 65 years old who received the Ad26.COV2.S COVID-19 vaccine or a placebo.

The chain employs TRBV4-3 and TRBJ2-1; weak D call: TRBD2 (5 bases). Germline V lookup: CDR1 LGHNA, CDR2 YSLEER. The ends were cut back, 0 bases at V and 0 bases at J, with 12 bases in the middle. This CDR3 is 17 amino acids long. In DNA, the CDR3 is TGCGCCAGCAGCCAAGATTCGCGTGGGAGCTCCTACAATGAGCAGTTCTTC. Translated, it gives CASSQDSRGSSYNEQFF.

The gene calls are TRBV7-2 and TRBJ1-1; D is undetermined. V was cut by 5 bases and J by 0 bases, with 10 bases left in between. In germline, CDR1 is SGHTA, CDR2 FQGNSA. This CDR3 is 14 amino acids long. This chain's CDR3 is CASSPAPLNTEAFF. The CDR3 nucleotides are TGTGCCAGCAGCCCCGCCCCGTTGAACACTGAAGCTTTCTTT.

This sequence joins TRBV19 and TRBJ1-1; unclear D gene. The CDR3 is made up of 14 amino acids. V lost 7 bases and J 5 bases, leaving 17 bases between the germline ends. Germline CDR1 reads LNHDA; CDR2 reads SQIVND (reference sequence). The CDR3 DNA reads TGTGCCAGTACCGCGCCTGACACCCGGACTGAAGCTTTCTTT. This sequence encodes CASTAPDTRTEAFF.

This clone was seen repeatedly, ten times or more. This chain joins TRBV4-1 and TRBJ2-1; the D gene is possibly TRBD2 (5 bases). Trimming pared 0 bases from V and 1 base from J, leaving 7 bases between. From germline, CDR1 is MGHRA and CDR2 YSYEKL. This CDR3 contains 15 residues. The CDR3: CASSQESGSYNEQFF. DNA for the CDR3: TGCGCCAGCAGCCAAGAATCGGGGTCCTACAATGAGCAGTTCTTC.

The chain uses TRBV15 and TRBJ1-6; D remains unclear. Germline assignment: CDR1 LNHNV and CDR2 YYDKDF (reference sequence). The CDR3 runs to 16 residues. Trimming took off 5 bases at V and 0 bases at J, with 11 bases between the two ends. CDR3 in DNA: TGTGCCACCAGCTCCCATGGTAGCTCCTATAATTCACCCCTCCACTTT. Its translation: CATSSHGSSYNSPLHF.

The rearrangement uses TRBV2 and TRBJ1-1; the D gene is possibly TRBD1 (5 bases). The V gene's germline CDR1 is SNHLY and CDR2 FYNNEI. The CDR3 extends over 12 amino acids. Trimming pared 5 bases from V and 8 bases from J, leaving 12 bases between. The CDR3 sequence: CASSSQGREAFF. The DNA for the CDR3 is TGTGCCAGCAGTTCTCAGGGAAGGGAAGCTTTCTTT.

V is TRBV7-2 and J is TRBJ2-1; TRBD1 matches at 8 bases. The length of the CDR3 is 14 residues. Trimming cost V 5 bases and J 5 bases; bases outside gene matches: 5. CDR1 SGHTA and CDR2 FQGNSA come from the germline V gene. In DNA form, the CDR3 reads TGTGCCAGCAGCCTGGGACAGGCTAACAATGAGCAGTTCTTC. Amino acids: CASSLGQANNEQFF.

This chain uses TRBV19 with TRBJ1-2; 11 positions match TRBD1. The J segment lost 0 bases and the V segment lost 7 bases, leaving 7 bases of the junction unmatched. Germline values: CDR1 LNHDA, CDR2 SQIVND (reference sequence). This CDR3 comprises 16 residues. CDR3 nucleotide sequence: TGTGCCAGTAATAAGGGACAGGGGGTTCCTAACTATGGCTACACCTTC. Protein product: CASNKGQGVPNYGYTF. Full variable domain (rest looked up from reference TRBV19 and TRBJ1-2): DGGITQSPKYLFRKEGQNVTLSCEQNLNHDAMYWYRQDPGQGLRLIYYSQIVNDFQKGDIAEGYSVSREKKESFPLTVTSAQKNPTAFYLCASNKGQGVPNYGYTFGSGTRLTVV.

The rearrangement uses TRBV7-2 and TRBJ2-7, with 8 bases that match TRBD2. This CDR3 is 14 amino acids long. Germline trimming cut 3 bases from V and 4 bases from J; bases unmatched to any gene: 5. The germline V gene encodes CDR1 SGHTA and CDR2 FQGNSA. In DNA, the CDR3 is TGTGCCAGCAGCTTGACTAGCGAGAGGTACGAGCAGTACTTC. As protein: CASSLTSERYEQYF.

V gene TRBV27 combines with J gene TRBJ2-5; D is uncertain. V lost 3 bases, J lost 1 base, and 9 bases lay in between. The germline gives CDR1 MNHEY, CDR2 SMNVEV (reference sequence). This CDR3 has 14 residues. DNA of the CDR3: TGTGCCAGCAGTTTCTGGGGTTCCCAAGAGACCCAGTACTTC. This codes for CASSFWGSQETQYF.

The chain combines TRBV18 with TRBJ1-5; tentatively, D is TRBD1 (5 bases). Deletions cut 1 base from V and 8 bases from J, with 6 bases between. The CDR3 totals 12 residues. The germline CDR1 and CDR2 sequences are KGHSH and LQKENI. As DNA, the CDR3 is TGTGCCAGCTCACCACTAGGGGAGCCCCAGCATTTT. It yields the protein CASSPLGEPQHF.

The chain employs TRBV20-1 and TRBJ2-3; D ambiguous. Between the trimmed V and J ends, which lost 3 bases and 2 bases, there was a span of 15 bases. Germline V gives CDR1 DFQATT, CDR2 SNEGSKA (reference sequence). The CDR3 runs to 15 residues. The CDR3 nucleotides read TGCAGTGCTAGTCAAGTGCGCGGTTACACAGATACGCAGTATTTT. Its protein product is CSASQVRGYTDTQYF.

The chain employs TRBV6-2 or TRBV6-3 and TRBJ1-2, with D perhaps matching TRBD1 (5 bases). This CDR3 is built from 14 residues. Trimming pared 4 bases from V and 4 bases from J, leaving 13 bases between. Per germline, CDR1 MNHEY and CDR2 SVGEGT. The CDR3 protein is CASSWGLRGYGYTF. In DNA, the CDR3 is TGTGCCAGCAGTTGGGGCCTACGGGGCTATGGCTACACCTTC.

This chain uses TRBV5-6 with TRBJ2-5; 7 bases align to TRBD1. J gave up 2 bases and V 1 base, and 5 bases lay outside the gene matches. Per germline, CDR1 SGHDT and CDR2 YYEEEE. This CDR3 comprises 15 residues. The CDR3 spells CASSLSPTGQETQYF. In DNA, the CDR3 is TGTGCCAGCAGCTTGTCCCCGACAGGGCAAGAGACCCAGTACTTC.

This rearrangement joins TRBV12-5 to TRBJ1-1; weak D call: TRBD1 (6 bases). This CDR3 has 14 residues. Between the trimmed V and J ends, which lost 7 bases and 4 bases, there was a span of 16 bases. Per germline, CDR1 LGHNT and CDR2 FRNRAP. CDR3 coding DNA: TGTGCTAGTGCCATATCTGGGACAACCACTGAAGCTTTCTTT. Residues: CASAISGTTTEAFF.

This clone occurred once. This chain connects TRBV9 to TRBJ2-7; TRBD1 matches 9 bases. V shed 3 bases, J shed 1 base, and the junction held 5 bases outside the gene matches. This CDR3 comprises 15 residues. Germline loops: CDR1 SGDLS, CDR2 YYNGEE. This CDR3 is CASSGGQGPSYEQYF. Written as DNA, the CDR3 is TGTGCCAGCAGCGGAGGACAGGGGCCTTCCTACGAGCAGTACTTC.

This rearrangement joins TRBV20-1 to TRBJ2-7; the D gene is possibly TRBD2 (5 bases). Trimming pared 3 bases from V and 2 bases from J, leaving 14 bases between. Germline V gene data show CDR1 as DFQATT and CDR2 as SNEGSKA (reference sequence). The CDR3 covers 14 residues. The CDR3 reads CSASVGSGAYEQYF. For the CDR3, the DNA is TGCAGTGCTAGTGTTGGCAGCGGAGCCTACGAGCAGTACTTC.

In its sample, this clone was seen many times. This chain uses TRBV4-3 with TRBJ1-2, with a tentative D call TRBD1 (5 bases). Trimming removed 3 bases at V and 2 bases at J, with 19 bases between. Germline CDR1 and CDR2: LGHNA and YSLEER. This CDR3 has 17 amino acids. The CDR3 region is CASSQDLTAGRNYGYTF. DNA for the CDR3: TGCGCCAGCAGCCAGGATTTAACGGCGGGACGAAACTATGGCTACACCTTC.